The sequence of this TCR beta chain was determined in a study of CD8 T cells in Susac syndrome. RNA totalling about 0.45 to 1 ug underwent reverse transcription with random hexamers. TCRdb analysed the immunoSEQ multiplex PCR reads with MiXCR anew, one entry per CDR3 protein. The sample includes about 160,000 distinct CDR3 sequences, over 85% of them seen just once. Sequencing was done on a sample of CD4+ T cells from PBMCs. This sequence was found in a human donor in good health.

The CDR3 DNA sequence: TGTGCCAGCAACCCTCCCGGGACAGGGTACAATGAGCAGTTCTTC. Its protein product is CASNPPGTGYNEQFF. The chain uses TRBV6-1 and TRBJ2-1; TRBD1 matches 9 bases. The CDR3 spans 15 residues. Germline V lookup: CDR1 MNHNS, CDR2 SASEGT. J was trimmed by 4 bases and V by 7 bases; bases with no gene match: 8.